The clone carrying this T cell receptor beta chain came up once. MiXCR, run by TCRdb on the 5' RACE reads, gives a single entry per CDR3 protein. The data contain around 50,000 distinct CDR3 sequences, 10% to 15% of them seen just once; the ten biggest clones take up 2.9%. This CDR3 has 16 amino acids. The V and J ends lost 4 bases and 1 base, in that order; junction bases with no gene match: 9. Per germline, CDR1 LGHDT and CDR2 YNNKEL (reference sequence). The data originate from a study of early T cells in non-severe SARS-CoV-2 infection. This sequence was found in an adult who was a healthcare worker with PCR-confirmed SARS-CoV-2 infection or an uninfected control (not recorded which). Source material: whole blood. V is TRBV3-1 and J is TRBJ2-7, with 8 bases that match TRBD2. As DNA, the CDR3 is TGTGCCAGCAGCCCTCAAATGAGCGGGGGTTCCTACGAGCAGTACTTC. Translation gives CASSPQMSGGSYEQYF.